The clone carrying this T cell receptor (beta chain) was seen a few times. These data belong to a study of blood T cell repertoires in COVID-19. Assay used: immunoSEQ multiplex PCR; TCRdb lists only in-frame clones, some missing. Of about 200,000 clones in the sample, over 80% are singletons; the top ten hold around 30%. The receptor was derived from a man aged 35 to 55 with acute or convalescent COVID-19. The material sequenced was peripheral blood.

CDR3 loop: CATVGLTGGGGEAFF. In DNA, the CDR3 is TGTGCCACGGTGGGCCTTACAGGGGGCGGGGGTGAAGCTTTCTTT. This chain links TRBV15 with TRBJ1-1; TRBD1 aligns across 9 bases. The CDR3 consists of 15 residues. The J segment lost 7 bases and the V segment lost 9 bases, leaving 15 bases of the junction unmatched. Germline V lookup: CDR1 LNHNV, CDR2 YYDKDF (reference sequence).